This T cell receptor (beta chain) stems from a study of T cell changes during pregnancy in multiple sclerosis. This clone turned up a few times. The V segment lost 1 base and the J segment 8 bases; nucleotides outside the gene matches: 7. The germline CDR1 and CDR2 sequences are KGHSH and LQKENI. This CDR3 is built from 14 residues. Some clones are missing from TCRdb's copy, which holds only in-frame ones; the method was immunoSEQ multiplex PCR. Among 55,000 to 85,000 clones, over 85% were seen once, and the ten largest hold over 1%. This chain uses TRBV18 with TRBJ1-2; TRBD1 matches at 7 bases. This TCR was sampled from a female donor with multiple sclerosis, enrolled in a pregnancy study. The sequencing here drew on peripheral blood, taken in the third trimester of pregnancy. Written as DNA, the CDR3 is TGTGCCAGCTCACCACTGGGCAGGGGGGACGGCTACACCTTC. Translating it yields CASSPLGRGDGYTF.